The clone carrying this TCR beta chain was found a few times. The antigen remains undetermined. MiXCR, applied by TCRdb to the 5' RACE reads, yields one record per CDR3 protein. Of 400,000 to 450,000 distinct CDR3 sequences in the sample, roughly 17% are singletons; the top ten hold over 0.9%. These data are taken from a study of CD8 T cells in ankylosing spondylitis. Study-level findings and limits: Earlier work had already found some motif variants in reactive arthritis synovial fluid and blood. A TCR beta motif made of 7 to 9 highly homologous variants seemed typical of ankylosing spondylitis blood. With a CD8+ phenotype, disease-linked clones were relatively rare in peripheral blood. Disease-associated clones were reportedly significantly overrepresented in matched ankylosing spondylitis synovial fluid.

In germline, CDR1 is DFQATT, CDR2 SNEGSKA (reference sequence). The CDR3 extends over 13 amino acids. V lost 2 bases to trimming and J lost 4 bases, with 11 bases between them. The chain is built from TRBV20-1 and TRBJ2-5; the D is unclear. Sequences were obtained from blood, either unsorted or a sorted T cell fraction (not recorded which). The receptor was derived from a male donor with ankylosing spondylitis. In nucleotides, the CDR3 is TGCAGTGCTAGACCGACGCGGTCAGAGACCCAGTACTTC. It specifies CSARPTRSETQYF.